The source of this T cell receptor beta chain is a study of early T cells in non-severe SARS-CoV-2 infection. The CDR3 extends over 15 amino acids. The germline V gene encodes CDR1 ENHRY and CDR2 SYGVKD. TCRdb re-called the 5' RACE reads with MiXCR, one entry per CDR3 protein. The repertoire holds around 35,000 distinct CDR3 sequences, around 5.7% seen once, with roughly 5.7% in the top ten. Worth noting for this clonotype: A much larger clone is a single base away; this may be a read error.

The clonotype originates from an adult who was a healthcare worker with PCR-confirmed SARS-CoV-2 infection or an uninfected control (not recorded which). The rearrangement links TRBV10-3 to TRBJ2-3, with D tentatively TRBD1 (5 bases). Sequencing was done on a sample of whole blood. CDR3 sequence reads: CAIGDPDTYTDTQYF. The DNA for the CDR3 is TGTGCCATCGGTGACCCGGACACATACACAGATACGCAGTATTTT.